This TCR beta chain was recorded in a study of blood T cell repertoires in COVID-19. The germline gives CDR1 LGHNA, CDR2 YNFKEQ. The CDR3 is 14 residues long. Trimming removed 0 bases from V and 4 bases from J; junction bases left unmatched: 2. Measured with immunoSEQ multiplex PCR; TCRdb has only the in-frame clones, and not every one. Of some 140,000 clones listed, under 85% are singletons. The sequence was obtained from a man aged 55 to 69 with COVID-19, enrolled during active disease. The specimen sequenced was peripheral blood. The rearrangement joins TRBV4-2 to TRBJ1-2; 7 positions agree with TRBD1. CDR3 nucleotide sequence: TGTGCCAGCAGCCAAGACCGGGACAGCTATGGCTACACCTTC. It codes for CASSQDRDSYGYTF.